Sequencing of this TCR beta chain was carried out in a study of T cells expressing NK-cell markers. For the study at large: Beta-chain profiling covered CD3+CD56+NKG2C+, CD3+CD56+NKG2C- and CD3+CD56-NKG2C+ sorted subsets.

On this clonotype itself: Its target is unknown.

5'RACE template switching with UMIs generated TCR beta cDNA. No DNA is given; TCRdb re-called the 5' RACE reads and lists each CDR3 protein once. The sample shows 400,000 or so distinct CDR3 sequences, and around 10% sits with its ten largest clones. CDR3 length equals 15 residues. The germline gives CDR1 LGHDT, CDR2 YNNKEL (reference sequence). Study-wide points: The share of CD8+ T cells held by dominant NKG2C+ clonotypes was about 1.0-7.5% in more than 5 donors. Specificity for HCMV among expanded NKG2C+ T cell clones was not established.

Sequences were obtained from blood T cells: a sorted CD56 or NKG2C T cell subset, CD4+ or CD8+ T cells, or bulk PBMC T cells (not recorded which). The chain joins TRBV3-1 to TRBJ2-3; TCRdb reports TRBD1, a call that lacks DNA to check it against. This TCR was recovered from a woman aged 45 to 65 in good health. CDR3 sequence reads: CASSRRNAQTDTQYF.